A selection of T cell receptor beta chains follows, all from one sample in a study of T cell responses to AZD1222 COVID-19 vaccine. TCRdb keeps only in-frame clones here, not all; method: immunoSEQ multiplex PCR. Found here are approximately 73,000 clones, roughly 85% of them singletons; the top ten hold 2.9%. Specimen: peripheral blood, collected on day 0 of AZD1222 vaccination. Source of these receptors: an adult in good health. The conserved cysteine and the conserved F or W are not part of the CDR3 here. Part of the rows lack a size; the others show once, few, many or a class for expanded clones.

>TRBV19|-|TRBJ1-3
ARLPFDRTSGNTIY
>TRBV7-3|-|TRBJ1-2
ASSLNSDDYGYT
>TRBV5-1|few|TRBJ1-5
ASSLDSNQPQH
>TRBV29-1|few|TRBJ1-1
SAPEVGSEAF
>TRBV9|-|TRBJ2-7
ASSPQAGQTYEQY
>TRBV24-1|-|TRBJ2-3
ATSDPPGQRTDTQY
>TRBV3-1/TRBV3-2|-|TRBJ1-6
ASSHTGIRNSPLH
>TRBV7-6|-|TRBJ1-5
ASSLIGYSNQPQH
>TRBV3-1/TRBV3-2|few|TRBJ2-3
ASTTRLAGTDTQY
>TRBV12-5|-|TRBJ1-5
ASGLVGMQAPPERVGNQPQH
>TRBV5-5|-|TRBJ2-1
ASSSLRQGYNEQF
>TRBV12-5|-|TRBJ2-5
ASGWGLRAAETQY
>TRBV4-3|-|TRBJ2-7
ASSQNRVGSYEQY
>TRBV7-2|-|TRBJ2-1
ASSSTSSGRAGNEQF
>TRBV5-5|-|TRBJ1-2
ASSMTLDRDGYT
>TRBV13|once|TRBJ1-3
ASSLLGQGGNTIY